The rows below give T cell receptor beta chains drawn from one sample of a study of shared clonotypes between healthy human individuals. Here immunoSEQ multiplex PCR was the method, and the copy in TCRdb shows in-frame clones only, minus some. Seen here are roughly 2.2 million clones, over 90% observed once, and the top ten hold 0.39%. Specimen: naive CD4+ T cells from PBMCs. These receptors were collected from a young man in good health. Some clones in this sample may be carry-over from other donors' samples. CDR3s include the opening cysteine and the closing phenylalanine or tryptophan. A D gene is named only where the DNA matches it firmly. Rows give clone size only sometimes, using once, few, many, or a class for an expanded clone.

>TRBV6-1|.|.|TRBJ1-2
TGTGCCAGCAGCCGGGCCTCCGGCAACTATGGCTACACCTTC
CASSRASGNYGYTF
>TRBV9|once|.|TRBJ2-1
TGTGCCAGCAGCGCGGACGAGGGGTCGTCGGATGAGCAGTTCTTC
CASSADEGSSDEQFF
>TRBV11-3|.|TRBD2|TRBJ2-1
TGTGCCAGCAGCGCCGGGACTAGCAGCTACAATGAGCAGTTCTTC
CASSAGTSSYNEQFF
>TRBV5-1|.|TRBD1|TRBJ1-2
TGCGCCAGCAGCTTGAGACAGGGGGCCGATAGTGGCTACACCTTC
CASSLRQGADSGYTF
>TRBV11-2|.|.|TRBJ2-2
TGTGCCAGCTGTCGACAGCAAACGAACACCGGGGAGCTGTTTTTT
CASCRQQTNTGELFF
>TRBV5-6|.|.|TRBJ2-7
TGTGCCAGCAGCCAGCCGGGGAGCCCCTACGAGCAGTACTTC
CASSQPGSPYEQYF
>TRBV18|.|.|TRBJ1-2
TGTGCCAGCTCACCCACGGGGGGGGACTATGGCTACACCTTC
CASSPTGGDYGYTF
>TRBV12-5|.|.|TRBJ2-3
TGTGCTAGTGGTTTAGGTGGGGAGACAGATACGCAGTATTTT
CASGLGGETDTQYF
>TRBV7-3|.|.|TRBJ2-7
TGTGCCAGCAGCAACCACGGGGCTAACGAGCAGTACTTC
CASSNHGANEQYF
>TRBV19|.|.|TRBJ1-2
TGTGCCAGTAGTATCGGGCAGGGAGCGTACTATGGCTACACCTTC
CASSIGQGAYYGYTF
>TRBV25-1|once|.|TRBJ1-2
TGTGCCAGCAGTGATCCGGGTGGGCGGGGGAGTGCTAACGGCTACACCTTC
CASSDPGGRGSANGYTF
>TRBV4-3|.|.|TRBJ2-1
TGCGCCAGCAGCACCCAGGGGACACATGATGAGCAGTTCTTC
CASSTQGTHDEQFF
>TRBV6-1|once|TRBD2|TRBJ2-7
TGTGCCAGCAGTCGTAGCGGGGGGGGCTCCTACGAGCAGTACTTC
CASSRSGGGSYEQYF
>TRBV6-6|.|TRBD2|TRBJ2-3
TGTGCCGGGCGGAGCGGGAATACAGATACGCAGTATTTT
CAGRSGNTDTQYF
>TRBV18|.|.|TRBJ2-3
TGTGCCAGCTCATCATGGGAAGCTAGCACAGATACGCAGTATTTT
CASSSWEASTDTQYF
>TRBV6-1|once|TRBD1|TRBJ1-1
TGTGCCAGCAGGCCGACAGGGGGCAGTCGCACTGAAGCTTTCTTT
CASRPTGGSRTEAFF
>TRBV7-9|.|.|TRBJ1-3
TGTGCCAGCAGCTCCACTGGAAACACCATATATTTT
CASSSTGNTIYF
>TRBV28|.|.|TRBJ2-3
TGTGCCAGCCATAGTCGCACAGATACGCAGTATTTT
CASHSRTDTQYF
>TRBV28|.|TRBD1|TRBJ1-4
TGTGCCAGCAGAGCGCTAGGACAGGGAGATGAAAAACTGTTTTTT
CASRALGQGDEKLFF
>TRBV30|.|.|TRBJ2-2
TGTGCCTGGACTCTAACTCGAACCGGGGAGCTGTTTTTT
CAWTLTRTGELFF
>TRBV6-5|.|.|TRBJ2-5
TGTGCCAGCAGTTACTCGCGGGGACAAGAGACCCAGTACTTC
CASSYSRGQETQYF
>TRBV5-8|.|TRBD1|TRBJ1-1
TGTGCCAGCAGCATTGGAGGGGACAGGGGGCCAGCTTTCTTT
CASSIGGDRGPAFF
>TRBV10-3|.|.|TRBJ2-7
TGTGCCATCAGTGATCGGGTCGACGAGCAGTACTTC
CAISDRVDEQYF
>TRBV29-1|.|TRBD1|TRBJ1-2
TGCAGCGCTGGGGGCAACAGGGGTGGGGACGGCTACACCTTC
CSAGGNRGGDGYTF
>TRBV7-9|.|.|TRBJ2-2
TGTGCCAGCAGCTCGCCAAACGAAAGGGCTACCACCGGGGAGCTGTTTTTT
CASSSPNERATTGELFF
>TRBV25-1|.|.|TRBJ2-3
TGTGCCAGCAGTGAACGGAACAGACTCACAGATACGCAGTATTTT
CASSERNRLTDTQYF
>TRBV9|.|.|TRBJ2-7
TGTGCCAGCAGCCGGGACGAGTACTACGAGCAGTACTTC
CASSRDEYYEQYF
>TRBV10-2|.|.|TRBJ2-1
TGCGCCAGCAGTAGACAGCTCAATGAGCAGTTCTTC
CASSRQLNEQFF
>TRBV7-2|.|.|TRBJ2-3
TGTGCCAGCAGCTTAGGTGCCAGGGGCCCCACAGATACGCAGTATTTT
CASSLGARGPTDTQYF
>TRBV28|.|.|TRBJ1-2
TGTGCCAGCAGTGACGCATTGACCTTTTCCTATGGCTACACCTTC
CASSDALTFSYGYTF
>TRBV7-9|few|.|TRBJ1-1
TGTGCCAGCAGCTTAGTCAGCGACACTGAAGCTTTCTTT
CASSLVSDTEAFF
>TRBV5-4|.|TRBD2|TRBJ2-1
TGTGCCAGCAGCTCCGGACTAGCGGGAGGCGCCTACAATGAGCAGTTCTTC
CASSSGLAGGAYNEQFF
>TRBV7-9|.|.|TRBJ2-7
TGTGCCAGCAGCTTAGGGCCCAGCTCCTACGAGCAGTACTTC
CASSLGPSSYEQYF
>TRBV5-5|.|TRBD1|TRBJ1-2
TGTGCCAGCAGCCGCGCCACAGGGGGCTATGGCTACACCTTC
CASSRATGGYGYTF
>TRBV18|.|.|TRBJ1-4
TGTGCCAGCTCACCCATGTTACTCGGGGCGGATGAAAAACTGTTTTTT
CASSPMLLGADEKLFF